A selection of T cell receptor beta chains follows, all from one sample in a study of identical twins. One entry per CDR3 protein, called by TCRdb with MiXCR from the 5' RACE reads. The data contain some 760,000 distinct CDR3 sequences, 18% of them singletons. Another study also made use of these data, one on T cells expressing NK-cell markers.

The sequenced sample consisted of PBMCs. The receptors come from a woman aged 18-29 years in good health. CDR3s include the opening cysteine and the closing phenylalanine or tryptophan. The D gene is left open where the match is weak. Size is omitted from some rows. Given values are once, few, many or a class for expanded clones.

CDR3 DNA: TGTGCCAGCAAGCCAGTGGCGGGAGACTACGAGCAGTACTTC; CDR3 protein: CASKPVAGDYEQYF; D gene: TRBD2; V gene: TRBV6-1; clone size: NA; J gene: TRBJ2-7
CDR3 DNA: TGCAGTGCTAGAGTGCAGGGGTTACCCTGGAGCAGTGAGCAGTTCTTC; CDR3 protein: CSARVQGLPWSSEQFF; D gene: NA; V gene: TRBV20-1; clone size: NA; J gene: TRBJ2-1
CDR3 DNA: TGTGCCAGCAGCCTTTTACGCGGTTTCGAGCAGTACTTC; CDR3 protein: CASSLLRGFEQYF; D gene: NA; V gene: TRBV7-9; clone size: NA; J gene: TRBJ2-7
CDR3 DNA: TGCAGCGCCGGCGGGACCGGAGGGAACGAGCAGTACTTC; CDR3 protein: CSAGGTGGNEQYF; D gene: NA; V gene: TRBV29-1; clone size: NA; J gene: TRBJ2-7
CDR3 DNA: TGTGCCATCAGTGAGGGGGATACGCAGTATTTT; CDR3 protein: CAISEGDTQYF; D gene: NA; V gene: TRBV10-3; clone size: few; J gene: TRBJ2-3
CDR3 DNA: TGTGCCAGCAGTTTCGGGACAGCACTTTACGAGCAGTACTTC; CDR3 protein: CASSFGTALYEQYF; D gene: TRBD1; V gene: TRBV7-2; clone size: few; J gene: TRBJ2-7
CDR3 DNA: TGTGCCTGCAGCCCTAGCGGGAGTTTCCAAGGTGAGCAGTTCTTC; CDR3 protein: CACSPSGSFQGEQFF; D gene: TRBD2; V gene: TRBV3-1; clone size: NA; J gene: TRBJ2-1
CDR3 DNA: TGTGCCAGCACCCTTGGAGGGGTGGACATTCAGTACTTC; CDR3 protein: CASTLGGVDIQYF; D gene: NA; V gene: TRBV5-6; clone size: few; J gene: TRBJ2-4
CDR3 DNA: TGCGCCAGCAGCTGGGGAGACAGGGACGTGACCTCCTACGAGCAGTACTTC; CDR3 protein: CASSWGDRDVTSYEQYF; D gene: TRBD1; V gene: TRBV5-1; clone size: NA; J gene: TRBJ2-7
CDR3 DNA: TGCGCCAGCAGCAAGGAATGGGACACTGAAGCTTTCTTT; CDR3 protein: CASSKEWDTEAFF; D gene: NA; V gene: TRBV5-1; clone size: few; J gene: TRBJ1-1
CDR3 DNA: TGTGCCAGCAGTTTCCAGCGGGAGGACTACAATGAGCAGTTCTTC; CDR3 protein: CASSFQREDYNEQFF; D gene: TRBD2; V gene: TRBV6-2/TRBV6-3; clone size: few; J gene: TRBJ2-1
CDR3 DNA: TGTGCCAGCAGCCCCCCGAGCGGGAGATTGGACAATGAGCAGTTCTTC; CDR3 protein: CASSPPSGRLDNEQFF; D gene: TRBD2; V gene: TRBV5-4; clone size: few; J gene: TRBJ2-1
CDR3 DNA: TGCAGCGTCGCAAGGAAATGGGACTTCACTAACAATGAGCAGTTCTTC; CDR3 protein: CSVARKWDFTNNEQFF; D gene: NA; V gene: TRBV29-1; clone size: few; J gene: TRBJ2-1
CDR3 DNA: TGTGCCACCCAGGACTCCGCGGAGACCCAGTACTTC; CDR3 protein: CATQDSAETQYF; D gene: NA; V gene: TRBV10-3; clone size: NA; J gene: TRBJ2-5
CDR3 DNA: TGCAGTGCTTCCAGCCCCCGAGGAGGAGACTTTGAGACCCAGTACTTC; CDR3 protein: CSASSPRGGDFETQYF; D gene: NA; V gene: TRBV20-1; clone size: NA; J gene: TRBJ2-5
CDR3 DNA: TGTGCCAGCTCTCGGGGGGGGAGAGGCTACAATGAGCAGTTCTTC; CDR3 protein: CASSRGGRGYNEQFF; D gene: TRBD2; V gene: TRBV6-1; clone size: few; J gene: TRBJ2-1
CDR3 DNA: TGTGCCAGCAGCCTAAGCGAGACAGACATCTACGAGCAGTACTTC; CDR3 protein: CASSLSETDIYEQYF; D gene: NA; V gene: TRBV6-2/TRBV6-3; clone size: many; J gene: TRBJ2-7
CDR3 DNA: TGCGCCAGCAGCGGTAGCGGCTACAATGAGCAGTTCTTC; CDR3 protein: CASSGSGYNEQFF; D gene: NA; V gene: TRBV5-1; clone size: few; J gene: TRBJ2-1
CDR3 DNA: TGTGCCAGCAGTTGGGAAGACGGACAGGGAGGGTCTGAAGCTTTCTTT; CDR3 protein: CASSWEDGQGGSEAFF; D gene: TRBD1; V gene: TRBV12-3/TRBV12-4; clone size: few; J gene: TRBJ1-1
CDR3 DNA: TGCGCCAGCAGCTTGGGGCCACGGACAGACTCTGGAAACACCATATATTTT; CDR3 protein: CASSLGPRTDSGNTIYF; D gene: NA; V gene: TRBV5-1; clone size: NA; J gene: TRBJ1-3
CDR3 DNA: TGCGCCAGCAGCCCCGGGACGGATGAGCAGTTCTTC; CDR3 protein: CASSPGTDEQFF; D gene: NA; V gene: TRBV5-1; clone size: few; J gene: TRBJ2-1
CDR3 DNA: TGTGCCAGCAGCTTAAGAGGCGAAGGGTATGGCTACACCTTC; CDR3 protein: CASSLRGEGYGYTF; D gene: NA; V gene: TRBV7-3; clone size: few; J gene: TRBJ1-2
CDR3 DNA: TGTGCCAGCAGTTCCTGGATCCAGGGCAACTATGGCTACACCTTC; CDR3 protein: CASSSWIQGNYGYTF; D gene: NA; V gene: TRBV12-3/TRBV12-4; clone size: few; J gene: TRBJ1-2
CDR3 DNA: TGTGCCAGCAGCCAAGAGAGGGACAGCAATTCACCCCTCCACTTT; CDR3 protein: CASSQERDSNSPLHF; D gene: TRBD1; V gene: TRBV3-1; clone size: NA; J gene: TRBJ1-6
CDR3 DNA: TGTGCCAGCAGTTTTTTAGCGGGGGAGCAGTACTTC; CDR3 protein: CASSFLAGEQYF; D gene: TRBD2; V gene: TRBV12-3/TRBV12-4; clone size: NA; J gene: TRBJ2-7
CDR3 DNA: TGCAGTGCTAGAAACAGCGGAGGAGAGACCCAGTACTTC; CDR3 protein: CSARNSGGETQYF; D gene: NA; V gene: TRBV20-1; clone size: NA; J gene: TRBJ2-5
CDR3 DNA: TGTGCCAGCAGCTTAGAAGCTAGAAACAATGAGCAGTTCTTC; CDR3 protein: CASSLEARNNEQFF; D gene: NA; V gene: TRBV7-9; clone size: few; J gene: TRBJ2-1
CDR3 DNA: TGTGCCAGCAGCGTAGACAGGGGGTGGTCTGGAAACACCATATATTTT; CDR3 protein: CASSVDRGWSGNTIYF; D gene: TRBD1; V gene: TRBV9; clone size: NA; J gene: TRBJ1-3
CDR3 DNA: TGTGCCAGCAGCTCGGCGGGGGGAAGGGAGGAGACCCAGTACTTC; CDR3 protein: CASSSAGGREETQYF; D gene: TRBD2; V gene: TRBV3-1; clone size: few; J gene: TRBJ2-5
CDR3 DNA: TGTGCCAGCCTCGGGGCCGGGGAGCTGTTTTTT; CDR3 protein: CASLGAGELFF; D gene: NA; V gene: TRBV12-3/TRBV12-4; clone size: NA; J gene: TRBJ2-2
CDR3 DNA: TGCAGTGTTCCCCGAGGGGCCGGGGGTTTGAGTGAGCAGTTCTTC; CDR3 protein: CSVPRGAGGLSEQFF; D gene: NA; V gene: TRBV20-1; clone size: few; J gene: TRBJ2-1
CDR3 DNA: TGTGCCAGCAGCAAGCTGGGGGATTCATATGGCTACACCTTC; CDR3 protein: CASSKLGDSYGYTF; D gene: NA; V gene: TRBV5-6; clone size: few; J gene: TRBJ1-2
CDR3 DNA: TGTGCCAGCAGTTTGGGGCCCTGGAGCTTCTTT; CDR3 protein: CASSLGPWSFF; D gene: NA; V gene: TRBV12-3/TRBV12-4; clone size: NA; J gene: TRBJ1-1
CDR3 DNA: TGTGCCAGCAGCCCAGGGGTACTGTATGGCTACACCTTC; CDR3 protein: CASSPGVLYGYTF; D gene: NA; V gene: TRBV12-3/TRBV12-4; clone size: NA; J gene: TRBJ1-2
CDR3 DNA: TGTGCCAGCAACCTAAATGGAGGGAGAACTGAAGCTTTCTTT; CDR3 protein: CASNLNGGRTEAFF; D gene: NA; V gene: TRBV6-1; clone size: few; J gene: TRBJ1-1
CDR3 DNA: TGCAGTGCCAAAAGGACAGGGGCCTCCTATGGCTACACCTTC; CDR3 protein: CSAKRTGASYGYTF; D gene: TRBD1; V gene: TRBV20-1; clone size: NA; J gene: TRBJ1-2
CDR3 DNA: TGTGCCAGCAGCAGACAGGGATTAGAGGGTAGCAATCAGCCCCAGCATTTT; CDR3 protein: CASSRQGLEGSNQPQHF; D gene: TRBD1; V gene: TRBV6-1; clone size: few; J gene: TRBJ1-5
CDR3 DNA: TGTGCCATCCCCTCGCTCTCGGGGGCCAACGTCCTGACTTTC; CDR3 protein: CAIPSLSGANVLTF; D gene: NA; V gene: TRBV12-3/TRBV12-4; clone size: few; J gene: TRBJ2-6
CDR3 DNA: TGTGCCAGCAGCTTAGGTATGACACCCTACAATGAGCAGTTCTTC; CDR3 protein: CASSLGMTPYNEQFF; D gene: NA; V gene: TRBV11-2; clone size: NA; J gene: TRBJ2-1